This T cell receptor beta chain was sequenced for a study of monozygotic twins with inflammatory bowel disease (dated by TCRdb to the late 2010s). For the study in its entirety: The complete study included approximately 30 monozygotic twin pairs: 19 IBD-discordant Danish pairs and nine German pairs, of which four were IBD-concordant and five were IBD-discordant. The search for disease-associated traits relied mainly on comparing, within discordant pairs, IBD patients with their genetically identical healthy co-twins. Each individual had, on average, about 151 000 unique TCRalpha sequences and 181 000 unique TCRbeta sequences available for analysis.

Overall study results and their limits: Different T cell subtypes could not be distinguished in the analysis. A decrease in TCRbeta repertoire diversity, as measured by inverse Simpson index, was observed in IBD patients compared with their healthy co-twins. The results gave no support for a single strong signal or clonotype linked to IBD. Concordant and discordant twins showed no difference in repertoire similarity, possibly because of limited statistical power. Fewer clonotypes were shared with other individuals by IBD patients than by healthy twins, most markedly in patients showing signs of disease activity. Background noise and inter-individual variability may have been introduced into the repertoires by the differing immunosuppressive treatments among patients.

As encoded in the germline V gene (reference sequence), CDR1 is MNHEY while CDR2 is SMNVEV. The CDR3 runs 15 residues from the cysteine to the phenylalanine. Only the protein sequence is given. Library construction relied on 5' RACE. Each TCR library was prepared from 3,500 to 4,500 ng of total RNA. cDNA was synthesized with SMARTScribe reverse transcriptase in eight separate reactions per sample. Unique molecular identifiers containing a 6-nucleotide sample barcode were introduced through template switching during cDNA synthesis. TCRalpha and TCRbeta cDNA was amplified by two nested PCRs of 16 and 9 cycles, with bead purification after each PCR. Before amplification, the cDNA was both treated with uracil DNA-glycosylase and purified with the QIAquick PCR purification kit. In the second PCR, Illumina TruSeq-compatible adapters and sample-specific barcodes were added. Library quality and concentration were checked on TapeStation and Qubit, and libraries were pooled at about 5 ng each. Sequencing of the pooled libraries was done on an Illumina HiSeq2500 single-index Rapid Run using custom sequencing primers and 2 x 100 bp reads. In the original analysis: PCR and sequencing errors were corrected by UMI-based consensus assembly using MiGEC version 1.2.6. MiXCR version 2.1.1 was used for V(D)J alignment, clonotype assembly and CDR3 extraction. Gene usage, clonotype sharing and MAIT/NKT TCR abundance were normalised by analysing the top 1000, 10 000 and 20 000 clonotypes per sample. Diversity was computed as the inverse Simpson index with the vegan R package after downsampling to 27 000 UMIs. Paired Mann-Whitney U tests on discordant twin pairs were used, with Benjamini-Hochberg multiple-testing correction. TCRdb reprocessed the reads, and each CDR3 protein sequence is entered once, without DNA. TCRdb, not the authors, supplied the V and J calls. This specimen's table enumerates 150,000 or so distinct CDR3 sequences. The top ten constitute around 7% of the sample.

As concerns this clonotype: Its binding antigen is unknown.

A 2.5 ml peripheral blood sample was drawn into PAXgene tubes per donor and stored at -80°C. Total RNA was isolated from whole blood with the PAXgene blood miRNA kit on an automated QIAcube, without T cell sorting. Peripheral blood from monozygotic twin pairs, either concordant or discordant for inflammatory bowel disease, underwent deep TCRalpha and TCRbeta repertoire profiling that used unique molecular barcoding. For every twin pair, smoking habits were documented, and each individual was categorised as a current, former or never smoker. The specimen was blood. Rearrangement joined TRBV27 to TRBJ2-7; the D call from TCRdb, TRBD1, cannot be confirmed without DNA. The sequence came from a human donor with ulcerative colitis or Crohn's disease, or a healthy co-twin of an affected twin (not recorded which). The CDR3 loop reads CASSLARTGTYEQYF.